The next 24 T cell receptor beta chains were all read from a single sample in a study of shared clonotypes between healthy human individuals. The method was immunoSEQ multiplex PCR; TCRdb's version includes in-frame clones alone and lacks a portion of them. The table shows roughly 510,000 clones, with 60% to 80% occurring only once. The sequencing input was PBMCs. The receptors here all came from a middle-aged woman in good health. Some clones in this sample may be carry-over from other donors' samples.

V and J are TRBV28 and TRBJ1-2; tentative D call: TRBD1 (5 bases). V gave up 2 bases and J gave up 14 bases, with 27 bases separating them. Germline CDR1 and CDR2: MDHEN and SYDVKM. The CDR3 runs 16 residues. The CDR3 sequence: CASSLSPGRDDYGWTF. CDR3 DNA: TGTGCCAGCAGTTTAAGTCCAGGGAGGGACGATTATGGTTGGACCTTC.

V is TRBV16 and J is TRBJ1-5; 11 positions match TRBD1. J lost 7 bases, V lost 2 bases, and 1 base had no gene match. Per germline, CDR1 KGHSY and CDR2 FQNENV. The CDR3 contains 14 residues. CDR3 residues: CASSQGTGGQPQHF. The CDR3 bases are TGTGCCAGCAGCCAAGGGACAGGGGGACAGCCCCAGCATTTT.

This clone has a handful of counts. The V gene is TRBV28, the J gene TRBJ1-1; unclear D gene. The germline V gene has CDR1 MDHEN and CDR2 SYDVKM. The V gene lost 5 bases and the J gene lost 9 bases, with 16 bases spanning the gap. This CDR3 spans 13 amino acids. CDR3 residues: CASSARATFKAFF. CDR3 sequence (DNA): TGTGCCAGCAGTGCCAGAGCAACGTTTAAAGCTTTCTTT.

The table lists this clone with a count of one. This chain uses TRBV6-5 with TRBJ2-6, with D perhaps matching TRBD2 (6 bases). The CDR3 consists of 15 residues. The ends were cut back, 10 bases at V and 1 base at J, with 14 bases in the middle. The germline V gene has CDR1 MNHEY and CDR2 SVGAGI. CDR3 in DNA: TGTGCCACCGCGGGACGCCCTTCTGGGGCCAACGTCCTGACTTTC. Residues: CATAGRPSGANVLTF.

The count of this clone is one. The chain uses TRBV16 and TRBJ2-2; 13 nucleotides align to TRBD2. The CDR3 is made up of 17 amino acids. CDR1 and CDR2 from the germline V gene are KGHSY and FQNENV. The V segment lost 4 bases and the J segment 1 base; nucleotides outside the gene matches: 3. This CDR3 is CASSPRTSGRNTGELFF. Written as DNA, the CDR3 is TGTGCCAGCAGCCCCCGGACTAGCGGGAGGAACACCGGGGAGCTGTTTTTT.

This chain joins TRBV21-1 and TRBJ2-5. TRBV21-1 constitutes a pseudogene. There are 13 residues in the CDR3. CDR3 nucleotides: TGTGCCAGCAGCAGCCGGGACGCCAAGACCCAGTACTTC. Translation: CASSSRDAKTQYF.

The J gene is TRBJ2-5, the V gene TRBV9; D gene uncertain. V shed 0 bases and J shed 5 bases, with 11 bases lying between them. The CDR3 totals 14 residues. Germline CDR1 SGDLS, CDR2 YYNGEE. The CDR3 DNA reads TGTGCCAGCAGCGTAGGTTACCCTAGGGAGACCCAGTACTTC. It codes for CASSVGYPRETQYF.

As regards this clone: The sample has other DNA sequences that encode this CDR3 too. The V call is TRBV28, the J call TRBJ2-7; no firm D call. The CDR3 covers 13 residues. Germline lookup yields CDR1 MDHEN and CDR2 SYDVKM. Trimming stripped 6 bases from V and 5 bases from J, with 14 bases between. CDR3 sequence (DNA): TGTGCCAGCAGCTTCCCGGGTCCACACGAGCAGTACTTC. Translated, it gives CASSFPGPHEQYF.

This rearrangement joins TRBV7-6 to TRBJ2-7; 8 positions match TRBD2. The J segment lost 5 bases and the V segment lost 5 bases, leaving 8 bases of the junction unmatched. Germline V lookup: CDR1 SGHVS, CDR2 FNYEAQ. The length of the CDR3 is 14 residues. The CDR3 loop is CASSGSGTGDEQYF. For the CDR3, the DNA is TGTGCCAGCAGCGGTAGCGGGACGGGAGACGAGCAGTACTTC.

This rearrangement joins TRBV29-1 to TRBJ2-5; D is perhaps TRBD1 (5 bases). The J call is uncertain, as TRBJ2-7 better fits the DNA end. Germline-derived CDR1 and CDR2 are SQVTM and ANQGSEA. This CDR3 is built from 13 residues. In DNA form, the CDR3 reads TGCAGCGTTGTAGGGGCCCTCTCCTACGAGCAGTACTTC. Its protein product is CSVVGALSYEQYF.

The chain carries TRBV4-1 and TRBJ2-3; 14 bases map to TRBD2. The CDR3 is made up of 17 amino acids. V gave up 2 bases and J gave up 5 bases; unmatched junction bases: 6. Germline lookup yields CDR1 MGHRA and CDR2 YSYEKL. CDR3 sequence (DNA): TGCGCCAGCAGCCAATGGGGGACTAGCGGGAGTATAGATACGCAGTATTTT. Translating it yields CASSQWGTSGSIDTQYF.

This clone was observed a few times. J is TRBJ2-5 and V is TRBV9; a weak D match, TRBD2 (5 bases). Germline-derived CDR1 and CDR2 are SGDLS and YYNGEE. The length of the CDR3 is 15 residues. V lost 0 bases to trimming and J lost 1 base, with 10 bases between them. CDR3: CASSVEVGVQETQYF. CDR3 sequence (DNA): TGTGCCAGCAGCGTAGAGGTCGGGGTCCAAGAGACCCAGTACTTC.

As for this clone: This same CDR3 is encoded by further DNA sequences in the sample. The chain couples TRBV15 to TRBJ2-2; D not resolved. Germline CDR1 LNHNV, CDR2 YYDKDF (reference sequence). The CDR3 covers 14 residues. Trimming took off 3 bases at V and 7 bases at J, with 12 bases between the two ends. CDR3 region: CATSRDRVGGELFF. DNA of the CDR3: TGTGCCACCAGCAGGGATAGGGTGGGCGGGGAGCTGTTTTTT. Complete variable domain (other parts from reference TRBV15 and TRBJ2-2): DAMVIQNPRYQVTQFGKPVTLSCSQTLNHNVMYWYQQKSSQAPKLLFHYYDKDFNNEADTPDNFQSRRPNTSFCFLDIRSPGLGDTAMYLCATSRDRVGGELFFGEGSRLTVL.

This sequence joins TRBV18 and TRBJ2-3; D gene ambiguous. This CDR3 region has 14 residues. Germline values: CDR1 KGHSH, CDR2 LQKENI. Trimming left V 2 bases short and J 4 bases short, with 10 bases between. As DNA, the CDR3 is TGTGCCAGCTCACCATCTGGGTGGGCAGATACGCAGTATTTT. Residues: CASSPSGWADTQYF.

The rearrangement uses TRBV6-6 and TRBJ1-2; 12 nucleotides match TRBD1. The CDR3 extends over 15 amino acids. Trimming took 5 bases from V and 6 from J; bases not matched to a gene: 7. From germline, CDR1 is MNHNY and CDR2 SVGAGI (reference sequence). The CDR3, as DNA: TGTGCCAGCAGTGTGCCGGGACAGGGGGCGAATGGCTACACCTTC. It codes for CASSVPGQGANGYTF.

The chain has TRBV7-6 and TRBJ2-1, with D perhaps TRBD2 (6 bases). V lost 0 bases and J 4 bases, leaving 7 bases between the germline ends. The CDR3 contains 14 residues. The germline gives CDR1 SGHVS, CDR2 FNYEAQ. The CDR3 sequence is CASSLAGGYNEQFF. CDR3 sequence (DNA): TGTGCCAGCAGCTTAGCGGGAGGTTACAATGAGCAGTTCTTC.

The chain employs TRBV11-3 and TRBJ1-2; D gene unclear. V lost 0 bases and J 5 bases, leaving 13 bases between the germline ends. In germline, CDR1 is SGHNT, CDR2 YENEEA. This CDR3 spans 15 amino acids. CDR3 bases: TGTGCCAGCAGCTTAGATCCAGGCAGTTATTATGGCTACACCTTC. This gives the protein CASSLDPGSYYGYTF. Full variable domain (rest looked up from reference TRBV11-3 and TRBJ1-2): EAGVVQSPRYKIIEKKQPVAFWCNPISGHNTLYWYLQNLGQGPELLIRYENEEAVDDSQLPKDRFSAERLKGVDSTLKIQPAELGDSAVYLCASSLDPGSYYGYTFGSGTRLTVV.

This clone has only a few counts. The V and J genes are TRBV15 and TRBJ1-2, with D possibly being TRBD1 (6 bases). V was cut by 1 base and J by 3 bases, with 12 bases left in between. The CDR3 runs 15 residues. The germline V gene has CDR1 LNHNV and CDR2 YYDKDF (reference sequence). The CDR3 DNA reads as TGTGCCACCAGCAGAGCGAGGGGGGACTACTATGGCTACACCTTC. Amino acid sequence: CATSRARGDYYGYTF.

This clone was picked up one time. This chain joins TRBV5-1 and TRBJ2-1, with D possibly being TRBD1 or TRBD2 (5 bases each). Germline V gives CDR1 SGHRS, CDR2 YFSETQ. V lost 0 bases, J lost 6 bases, and 16 bases lay in between. CDR3 length equals 16 residues. Here the CDR3 reads CASSLGPGRTVNEQFF. The CDR3 nucleotides read TGCGCCAGCAGCTTGGGTCCGGGGCGGACTGTCAATGAGCAGTTCTTC.

This clone was seen a few times. The chain is built from TRBV29-1 and TRBJ1-5; D gene ambiguous. The ends were cut back, 5 bases at V and 2 bases at J, with 10 bases in the middle. Looked up from germline, CDR1 is SQVTM and CDR2 is ANQGSEA. The CDR3 runs to 13 residues. CDR3 sequence: CSVKFGGNQPQHF. In DNA form, the CDR3 reads TGCAGCGTTAAATTTGGGGGCAATCAGCCCCAGCATTTT.

The DNA for the CDR3 is TGCGCCAGCAGCTTGGCGAGGGGGCAAGAGACCCAGTACTTC. The encoded protein is CASSLARGQETQYF. The chain couples TRBV5-1 to TRBJ2-5; tentative D call: TRBD1 (6 bases). Germline V CDR1 and CDR2: SGHRS, YFSETQ. The CDR3 is 14 amino acids. Trimming cost V 0 bases and J 2 bases, with 8 bases left between them.

The chain links TRBV27 to TRBJ2-2, with 9 bases fitting TRBD1. CDR1 is MNHEY, CDR2 SMNVEV, per germline (reference sequence). V was pared by 7 bases and J by 1 base, with 10 bases of the junction left unmatched. The length of the CDR3 is 17 residues. The CDR3 region is CASTLLGQGMNTGELFF. DNA for the CDR3: TGTGCCAGCACCCTCCTGGGACAGGGTATGAACACCGGGGAGCTGTTTTTT.

V usage is TRBV18 and J usage is TRBJ2-7; 7 bases line up with TRBD1. V gave up 0 bases and J gave up 2 bases; unmatched junction bases: 4. Germline V CDR1 and CDR2: KGHSH, LQKENI. CDR3 length: 15 amino acids. The CDR3 coding sequence is TGTGCCAGCTCACCACCGTGGCAGGGGGCCTACGAGCAGTACTTC. Its translation: CASSPPWQGAYEQYF. Together with reference TRBV18 and TRBJ2-7, the CDR3 gives the full variable domain: NAGVMQNPRHLVRRRGQEARLRCSPMKGHSHVYWYRQLPEEGLKFMVYLQKENIIDESGMPKERFSAEFPKEGPSILRIQQVVRGDSAAYFCASSPPWQGAYEQYFGPGTRLTVT.

On this clone: The sample has other DNA sequences that encode this CDR3 too. The chain combines TRBV7-9 with TRBJ2-7; D possibly corresponds to TRBD2 (6 bases). Per the germline V gene, CDR1 is SEHNR and CDR2 is FQNEAQ (reference sequence). This CDR3 has 14 amino acids. The V end lost 1 base, the J end lost 3 bases, and 10 bases lay between the germline ends. The CDR3 coding sequence is TGTGCCAGCAGCTTAGGACTAGAGGGCTACGAGCAGTACTTC. Encoded protein: CASSLGLEGYEQYF. Variable domain in full (rest from reference TRBV7-9 and TRBJ2-7): DTGVSQNPRHKITKRGQNVTFRCDPISEHNRLYWYRQTLGQGPEFLTYFQNEAQLEKSRLLSDRFSAERPKGSFSTLEIQRTEQGDSAMYLCASSLGLEGYEQYFGPGTRLTVT.